One T cell receptor (beta chain) is described in this entry. Antigen unknown. These data belong to a study of T-cell reconstitution after alpha-beta-depleted transplantation in children. TCRbeta library construction was performed incorporating unique molecular identifiers. TCRdb analysed the PCR reads with MiXCR anew, one entry per CDR3 protein. The repertoire includes 200,000 to 300,000 distinct CDR3 sequences, about 24% of them detected once, and 4.8% sits in the top ten. The germline CDR1 and CDR2 sequences are MRHNA and SNTAGT. V lost 5 bases to trimming and J lost 4 bases; unmatched junction nucleotides: 3. The CDR3 loop spans 14 amino acids. Study results and limitations: In patients about two months after transplant, alpha-beta T cells reportedly arose from several hundred expanded graft clones. At day 60, the high TCRbeta diversity found in some patients originated from recipient T cells and thymic progenitors that had survived.

The genes are TRBV6-4 and TRBJ2-2, with 8 nucleotides matching TRBD2. This TCR was sampled from a female patient between 2 and 10 years old who had a stem cell transplant for congenital amegakaryocytic thrombocytopenia, so the T cells may come from the graft donor. Material: PBMCs, mostly from graft donor cells, obtained 360 days after TCRalphabeta/CD19-depleted stem cell transplant. CDR3 bases: TGTGCCAGCAGTCAACTAGCGGTCACCGGGGAGCTGTTTTTT. Amino acid sequence: CASSQLAVTGELFF.